A single sample gave rise to the 8 T cell receptor beta chains below, sequenced in a study of glioma-infiltrating T cells after dendritic cell vaccination. The time point: after dendritic cell vaccination, including at tumor progression/relapse. Clones were read by immunoSEQ multiplex PCR, and TCRdb kept only the in-frame ones, dropping some. The sample lists almost 90,000 clones, around 83% occurring once. Specimen: blood, collected after dendritic cell vaccination. These receptors all come from a human donor with glioblastoma.

The CDR3 spells CASSNRISTNEKLFF. The CDR3 DNA reads TGTGCCAGTAGCAACAGGATATCAACTAATGAAAAACTGTTTTTT. V gene TRBV19 combines with J gene TRBJ1-4; TRBD1 might be the D (5 bases). This CDR3 contains 15 residues. Trimming cost V 6 bases and J 0 bases, with 11 bases left between them. Germline loops: CDR1 LNHDA, CDR2 SQIVND (reference sequence).

The chain employs TRBV11-2 and TRBJ1-1; D unclear. Germline loops: CDR1 SGHAT, CDR2 FQNNGV. The CDR3 is 11 amino acids. Trimming took off 5 bases at V and 8 bases at J, with 9 bases between the two ends. In nucleotides, the CDR3 is TGTGCCAGCAGCGTGCAAGCCGAAGCTTTCTTT. This codes for CASSVQAEAFF.

This chain connects TRBV6-5 to TRBJ2-3; TRBD2 is a possible D gene (7 bases). V lost 10 bases and J lost 0, with 14 bases in between. The CDR3 has 14 residues. Germline V gives CDR1 MNHEY, CDR2 SVGAGI. CDR3 sequence reads: CATKRDTSTDTQYF. CDR3 DNA: TGTGCCACCAAGCGGGACACAAGCACAGATACGCAGTATTTT.

A word on this clone: The junction does not match germline at one end; this may be a read error. V usage is TRBV14 and J usage is TRBJ1-2; D unresolved. This CDR3 contains 12 residues. Germline V gene data show CDR1 as SGHDN and CDR2 as FVKESK. As DNA, the CDR3 is TGTGCCAGCAGCCGCCCAGGCTATAGCTACACCTTC. This codes for CASSRPGYSYTF.

The gene calls are TRBV7-8 and TRBJ1-2, with 8 nucleotides matching TRBD1. V was clipped by 5 bases and J by 8 bases; unmatched bases: 10. The CDR3 extends over 14 amino acids. CDR1 is SGHVS and CDR2 is FQNEAQ in the germline V gene. The CDR3 nucleotides read TGTGCCAGCAGCGTCAGTCAGGGGGCGCGCGGCTACACCTTC. This encodes CASSVSQGARGYTF.

The chain employs TRBV6-6 and TRBJ2-2, with 9 bases that match TRBD2. The CDR3 totals 15 residues. Losses at the gene ends were 5 bases for V and 6 bases for J; bases not matched to a gene: 7. Germline-derived CDR1 and CDR2 are MNHNY and SVGAGI (reference sequence). CDR3 coding DNA: TGTGCCAGCAGTCTGGGACTAGCAGGGGCCGGGGAGCTGTTTTTT. This encodes CASSLGLAGAGELFF.

V usage is TRBV30 and J usage is TRBJ2-7; weak D call: TRBD1 (5 bases). In germline, CDR1 is GTSNPN, CDR2 SVGIG (reference sequence). V lost 0 bases to trimming and J lost 0 bases, with 9 bases between them. This CDR3 contains 14 residues. CDR3 residues: CAWSVWTLSYEQYF. In nucleotides, the CDR3 is TGTGCCTGGAGTGTCTGGACACTCTCCTACGAGCAGTACTTC.

This chain links TRBV15 with TRBJ2-1; no reliable D call. V was clipped by 0 bases and J by 10 bases, with 7 bases between them. The CDR3 consists of 12 residues. In germline, CDR1 is LNHNV, CDR2 YYDKDF (reference sequence). The chain's CDR3 is CATSRDIGEQFF. The CDR3 region has the DNA TGTGCCACCAGCAGAGATATCGGGGAGCAGTTCTTC.